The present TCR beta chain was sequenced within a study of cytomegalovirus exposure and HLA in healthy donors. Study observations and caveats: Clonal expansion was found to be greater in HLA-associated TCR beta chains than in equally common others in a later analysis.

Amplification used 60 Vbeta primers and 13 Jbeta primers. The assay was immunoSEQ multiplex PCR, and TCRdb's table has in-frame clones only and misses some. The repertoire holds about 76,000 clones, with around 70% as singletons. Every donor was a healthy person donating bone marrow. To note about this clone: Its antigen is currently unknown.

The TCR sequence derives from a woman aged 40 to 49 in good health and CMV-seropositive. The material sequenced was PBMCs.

CDR3 nucleotides: TGCGCCAGCAGCCAAGTACTATCAGGGGTAGATGGCTACACCTTC. Its protein product is CASSQVLSGVDGYTF. The V gene is TRBV4-3, the J gene TRBJ1-2; D possibly corresponds to TRBD1 (6 bases). The germline V and J ends were trimmed by 1 base and 6 bases, with 15 bases remaining between them. The CDR3 has 15 residues. Germline V gene lookup returns CDR1 LGHNA and CDR2 YSLEER.